The next 28 T cell receptor beta chains were all read from a single sample in a study of T cell responses to AZD1222 COVID-19 vaccine (dated by TCRdb to about 2021). Sample time point, as interpreted from the label and publication: baseline before first vaccination. Libraries came from the immunoSEQ multiplex PCR assay. TCRdb mirrors the immuneACCESS table, restricted to in-frame sequences. Some clones are absent from its copies; in checked studies, under half trace to an unresolved V gene, and the reason for the others is unknown. In this sample the table shows around 120,000 clones, about 92% of which occur a single time. The ten largest clones add up to 1.1% of the sample. Here the sequenced sample was peripheral blood, taken on day 0 of AZD1222 vaccination. These receptor sequences come from an adult in good health.

This sequence joins TRBV24-1 and TRBJ1-5; D uncertain. The V end was cut by 3 bases, the J end by 5 bases, with 4 bases between. CDR1 is KGHDR, CDR2 SFDVKD, per germline. This CDR3 contains 12 residues. CDR3 region: CATSDHDQPQHF. CDR3 nucleotides: TGTGCCACCAGTGATCACGATCAGCCCCAGCATTTT.

The V and J genes are TRBV2 and TRBJ2-2; D is uncertain. Germline loops: CDR1 SNHLY, CDR2 FYNNEI. The CDR3 has 13 residues. Between the trimmed V and J ends, which lost 7 bases and 7 bases, there was a span of 13 bases. CDR3 amino acids: CASTFELGGELFF. The CDR3 nucleotides read TGTGCCAGCACCTTCGAGCTCGGCGGGGAGCTGTTTTTT.

This clone was recorded only once. The CDR3 coding sequence is TGTGCCAGCAGTTTCCACGGAAGGAATGAAAAACTGTTTTTT. Translated, it gives CASSFHGRNEKLFF. The chain is built from TRBV5-8 and TRBJ1-4; D is ambiguous. The CDR3 sequence is 14 residues long. CDR1 and CDR2 (germline): SGHTS, YDEGEE. V was shortened by 5 bases and J by 5 bases, with 13 bases between the two germline ends. The full variable domain, in which reference TRBV5-8 and TRBJ1-4 provide the parts outside the CDR3, is EAGVTQSPTHLIKTRGQQATLRCSPISGHTSVYWYQQALGLGLQFLLWYDEGEERNRGNFPPRFSGRQFPNYSSELNVNALELEDSALYLCASSFHGRNEKLFFGSGTQLSVL.

The chain joins TRBV6-5 to TRBJ1-1; the match to TRBD1 covers 7 bases. The trim removed 10 bases at V and 2 bases at J, leaving 10 bases unmatched. The CDR3 is 14 residues long. The germline CDR1 and CDR2 sequences are MNHEY and SVGAGI. CDR3 in amino acids: CATQARGHNTEAFF. CDR3 nucleotides: TGTGCCACCCAGGCGAGGGGGCATAACACTGAAGCTTTCTTT.

The chain joins TRBV5-8 to TRBJ2-7, with TRBD1 identical over 7 bases. Germline CDR1 SGHTS, CDR2 YDEGEE. CDR3 length: 19 amino acids. Trimming removed 0 bases from V and 2 bases from J; junction bases left unmatched: 17. CDR3 DNA sequence: TGTGCCAGCAGCTTGGAACGGGACAGACTAAAGAGCCTACCCTACGAGCAGTACTTC. It encodes CASSLERDRLKSLPYEQYF.

The V call is TRBV9, the J call TRBJ1-2; 7 bases map to TRBD1. CDR1 SGDLS and CDR2 YYNGEE come from the germline V gene. The CDR3 loop spans 15 amino acids. J was trimmed by 8 bases and V by 4 bases; bases with no gene match: 14. CDR3 DNA: TGTGCCAGCAGCAGAGGACAGGCCAATTCACGGGGCTACACCTTC. It is translated as CASSRGQANSRGYTF. Together with reference TRBV9 and TRBJ1-2, the CDR3 gives the full variable domain: DSGVTQTPKHLITATGQRVTLRCSPRSGDLSVYWYQQSLDQGLQFLIQYYNGEERAKGNILERFSAQQFPDLHSELNLSSLELGDSALYFCASSRGQANSRGYTFGSGTRLTVV.

Here the CDR3 DNA reads TGTGCCAGCTCACTCGCAGGGTACTCTGGAAACACCATATATTTT. Translating gives CASSLAGYSGNTIYF. The chain is built from TRBV18 and TRBJ1-3; a weak D match, TRBD1 (5 bases). The CDR3 totals 15 residues. The germline gives CDR1 KGHSH, CDR2 LQKENI. Trimming stripped 4 bases from V and 0 bases from J, with 10 bases between.

The rearrangement links TRBV19 to TRBJ1-1, with D unclear. Deletions cut 9 bases from V and 3 bases from J, with 14 bases between. CDR1 and CDR2 (germline): LNHDA, SQIVND (reference sequence). The CDR3 is 13 residues long. The chain's CDR3 is CASTAALDTEAFF. The CDR3 nucleotides read TGTGCCAGCACCGCCGCACTAGACACTGAAGCTTTCTTT.

J is TRBJ1-6 and V is TRBV2; 9 positions match TRBD1. Germline V gene data show CDR1 as SNHLY and CDR2 as FYNNEI. J lost 10 bases, V lost 3 bases, and 4 bases had no gene match. The CDR3 spans 14 residues. As DNA, the CDR3 is TGTGCCAGCAGTGATCGGACAGGGGTCTCACCCCTCCACTTT. It is translated as CASSDRTGVSPLHF.

The rearrangement joins TRBV7-9 to TRBJ2-5; 7 bases fit TRBD1. Germline CDR1 is SEHNR and CDR2 is FQNEAQ (reference sequence). The length of the CDR3 is 18 residues. Trimming cost V 0 bases and J 5 bases; bases outside gene matches: 15. CDR3 region: CASSLAIHPTGRWETQYF. For the CDR3, the DNA is TGTGCCAGCAGCTTAGCGATACATCCGACAGGGCGGTGGGAGACCCAGTACTTC.

The J gene is TRBJ2-3, the V gene TRBV5-5; 8 positions agree with TRBD2. Trimming cost V 10 bases and J 2 bases; bases outside gene matches: 9. Germline lookup yields CDR1 SGHKS and CDR2 YYEKEE (reference sequence). This CDR3 is built from 14 residues. CDR3 amino acids: CACRTSPNTDTQYF. The CDR3 DNA sequence: TGTGCCTGCCGGACTAGCCCAAACACAGATACGCAGTATTTT.

The chain recombines TRBV6-5 with TRBJ2-3, with a weak D call TRBD2 (6 bases). The CDR3 has 14 amino acids. V lost 7 bases, J lost 3 bases, and 14 bases lay in between. From germline, CDR1 is MNHEY and CDR2 SVGAGI. The CDR3 sequence: CASTFAGQTDTQYF. CDR3 sequence (DNA): TGTGCCAGCACCTTTGCGGGGCAGACAGATACGCAGTATTTT.

This rearrangement joins TRBV10-3 to TRBJ1-5; D perhaps matches TRBD1 (5 bases). Per germline, CDR1 ENHRY and CDR2 SYGVKD. The CDR3 is made up of 15 amino acids. V lost 0 bases, J lost 5 bases, and 11 bases lay in between. CDR3 amino acids: CAISESGRAYQPQHF. The CDR3 region has the DNA TGTGCCATCAGTGAGTCGGGCAGGGCGTATCAGCCCCAGCATTTT.

The V call is TRBV7-3, the J call TRBJ1-1; TRBD1 matches 7 bases. After removal of 0 bases from V and 3 bases from J, the junction contained 4 bases not matched to a gene. Germline-derived CDR1 and CDR2 are SGHTA and FQGTGA. The CDR3 has 15 residues. The CDR3: CASSLTFQGDTEAFF. CDR3 in DNA: TGTGCCAGCAGCTTAACGTTCCAGGGGGACACTGAAGCTTTCTTT.

This chain uses TRBV28 with TRBJ2-2, with no clear D. Germline CDR1 MDHEN, CDR2 SYDVKM. V was pared by 7 bases and J by 4 bases, with 13 bases between. This CDR3 is 14 amino acids long. The CDR3 DNA follows: TGTGCCAGCAAGATTGGCAGGACCACCGGGGAGCTGTTTTTT. As protein: CASKIGRTTGELFF.

The table lists this clone with a count of one. The chain joins TRBV19 to TRBJ2-1; D is unresolved. V lost 4 bases and J lost 7, with 11 bases in between. This CDR3 has 13 residues. Germline V gene lookup returns CDR1 LNHDA and CDR2 SQIVND (reference sequence). The CDR3 coding sequence is TGTGCCAGTAGTAATAGTGGGCAAAATGAGCAGTTCTTC. Protein sequence: CASSNSGQNEQFF.

The chain carries TRBV6-4 and TRBJ2-2, with 11 bases aligning to TRBD2. V shed 0 bases, J shed 6 bases, and the junction held 0 bases outside the gene matches. The CDR3 totals 15 residues. From germline, CDR1 is MRHNA and CDR2 SNTAGT. CDR3 sequence (DNA): TGTGCCAGCAGTGACTCACTAGCGGGAGCCGGGGAGCTGTTTTTT. It yields the protein CASSDSLAGAGELFF.

This clone has just a few counts. The chain is built from TRBV2 and TRBJ2-2; perhaps TRBD1 as D (6 bases). The V end lost 6 bases, the J end lost 6 bases, and 26 bases lay between the germline ends. CDR3 length: 18 amino acids. The V gene's germline CDR1 is SNHLY and CDR2 FYNNEI. For the CDR3, the DNA is TGTGCCAGCAGCTCTAAAAAACCGTCAGGGGAGAGGCCCGGGGAGCTGTTTTTT. It codes for CASSSKKPSGERPGELFF.

J is TRBJ1-1 and V is TRBV5-6, with 9 bases aligning to TRBD1. V was pared by 2 bases and J by 1 base, with 15 bases of the junction left unmatched. The germline V gene encodes CDR1 SGHDT and CDR2 YYEEEE. The CDR3 extends over 19 amino acids. Here the CDR3 reads CASSFNRGLKAVGNTEAFF. CDR3 coding DNA: TGTGCCAGCAGCTTTAACAGGGGGCTAAAGGCGGTTGGGAACACTGAAGCTTTCTTT.

V and J are TRBV3-1 (or the pseudogene TRBV3-2) and TRBJ2-5, with 7 bases that match TRBD2. The trim removed 1 base at V and 0 bases at J, leaving 8 bases unmatched. Germline loops: CDR1 LGHDT, CDR2 YNNKEL (reference sequence). This CDR3 region has 17 residues. The CDR3 region is CASSQGGSVWYQETQYF. DNA of the CDR3: TGTGCCAGCAGCCAAGGCGGGAGCGTCTGGTACCAAGAGACCCAGTACTTC.

The J gene is TRBJ2-7, the V gene TRBV6-2 or TRBV6-3; D is uncertain. V was cut by 2 bases and J by 3 bases, with 20 bases left in between. This CDR3 has 17 amino acids. Germline V gene sequence: CDR1 MNHEY, CDR2 SVGEGT. The CDR3 nucleotides read TGTGCCAGCAGTTACCCTTTAACGGGCACCACCTACTACGAGCAGTACTTC. Translated, it gives CASSYPLTGTTYYEQYF.

CDR3 nucleotides: TGTGCCAGCAGCGCCCGAACAGGGTTTAAAAACACCATATATTTT. It encodes CASSARTGFKNTIYF. This chain links TRBV5-6 with TRBJ1-3; D possibly corresponds to TRBD1 (6 bases). Germline loops: CDR1 SGHDT, CDR2 YYEEEE. The CDR3 is 15 residues long. V lost 4 bases and J 6 bases, leaving 17 bases between the germline ends.

This chain joins TRBV18 and TRBJ1-4; no reliable D call. V gave up 4 bases and J gave up 4 bases, with 13 bases separating them. Germline V lookup: CDR1 KGHSH, CDR2 LQKENI. The CDR3 consists of 15 residues. CDR3 loop: CASSQGSAYNEKLFF. CDR3 nucleotide sequence: TGTGCCAGCTCACAGGGCTCCGCTTATAATGAAAAACTGTTTTTT.

In DNA form, the CDR3 reads TGTGCCAGCTCACCACAAACAGGGGACAATCAGCCCCAGCATTTT. Its protein product is CASSPQTGDNQPQHF. The V and J genes are TRBV18 and TRBJ1-5, with 7 nucleotides matching TRBD1. Germline CDR1 reads KGHSH; CDR2 reads LQKENI. Trimming removed 1 base from V and 3 bases from J; junction bases left unmatched: 3. This CDR3 has 15 amino acids.

This clone occurred once. This sequence joins TRBV10-3 and TRBJ1-4; D might be TRBD1 (6 bases). The ends were cut back, 2 bases at V and 14 bases at J, with 12 bases in the middle. The germline V gene has CDR1 ENHRY and CDR2 SYGVKD. This CDR3 region has 12 residues. DNA for the CDR3: TGTGCCATCAGTGAGGCTGGGGGGCGGCTGTTTTTT. Amino acid sequence: CAISEAGGRLFF.

J is TRBJ1-2 and V is TRBV6-5; possible D gene TRBD1, 5 bases. Trimming removed 7 bases at V and 2 bases at J, with 8 bases between. CDR3 length: 12 residues. Germline CDR1 reads MNHEY; CDR2 reads SVGAGI. The CDR3 bases are TGTGCCAGCACAGCAGGGAACTATGGCTACACCTTC. Translated, it gives CASTAGNYGYTF.

V and J are TRBV6-2 or TRBV6-3 and TRBJ2-7; maybe TRBD1 (5 bases). The germline V and J ends were trimmed by 2 bases and 3 bases, with 8 bases remaining between them. In germline, CDR1 is MNHEY, CDR2 SVGEGT. This CDR3 is built from 13 residues. The CDR3 sequence: CASSYSRVYEQYF. In nucleotides, the CDR3 is TGTGCCAGCAGTTACAGCAGGGTCTACGAGCAGTACTTC.

The J gene is TRBJ1-5, the V gene TRBV10-3; D unclear. V lost 6 bases to trimming and J lost 3 bases, with 6 bases between them. The germline CDR1 and CDR2 sequences are ENHRY and SYGVKD. The CDR3 extends over 12 amino acids. The CDR3: CAISPTNQPQHF. The CDR3 DNA sequence: TGTGCCATCAGCCCAACCAATCAGCCCCAGCATTTT.